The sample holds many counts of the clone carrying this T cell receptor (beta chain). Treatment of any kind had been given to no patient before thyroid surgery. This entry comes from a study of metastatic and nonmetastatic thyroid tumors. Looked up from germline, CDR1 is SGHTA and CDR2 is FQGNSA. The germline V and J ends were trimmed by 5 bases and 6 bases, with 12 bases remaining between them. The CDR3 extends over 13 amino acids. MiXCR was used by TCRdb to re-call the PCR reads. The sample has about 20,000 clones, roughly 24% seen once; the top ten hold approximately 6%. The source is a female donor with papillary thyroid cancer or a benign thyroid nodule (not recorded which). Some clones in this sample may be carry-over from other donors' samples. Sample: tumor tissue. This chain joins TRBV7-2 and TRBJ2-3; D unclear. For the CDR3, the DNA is TGTGCCAGCAGCGCACTACACTCGGATACGCAGTATTTT. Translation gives CASSALHSDTQYF.